This is a list of T cell receptor beta chains from one sample in a study of early T cells in non-severe SARS-CoV-2 infection. TCRdb processed the 5' RACE reads anew with MiXCR; each CDR3 protein has one entry. The profile covers over 25,000 distinct CDR3 sequences, with about 5% appearing a single time and roughly an eighth taken by the ten largest. Material for sequencing was whole blood. These receptors originate from an adult who was a healthcare worker with PCR-confirmed SARS-CoV-2 infection or an uninfected control (not recorded which). Each CDR3 is given with its conserved first and last residue. Each record gives: CDR3 DNA, CDR3 protein, V gene, J gene, D gene, clone size. The D gene is left open where the match is weak. Size tells how often a clone was seen (once, few, many) or the class of an expanded clone, and some rows leave it out.

TGTGCCAGCAGCTTAAGCCGGAACACTGAAGCTTTCTTT	CASSLSRNTEAFF	TRBV11-2	TRBJ1-1	NA	many
TGCGCCAGCAGCTTGACTTCTAGCGGGGTCCAAGAGACCCAGTACTTC	CASSLTSSGVQETQYF	TRBV5-1	TRBJ2-5	TRBD2	many
TGCAGTGCTAGAGTGTTGGAGGGTGGCTCCTACAATGAGCAGTTCTTC	CSARVLEGGSYNEQFF	TRBV20-1	TRBJ2-1	NA	many
TGTGCCAGCAGCCAAGGGACTGAAGCTTTCTTT	CASSQGTEAFF	TRBV7-9	TRBJ1-1	NA	NA
TGTGCCAGCAGCCTAGGCGACGGCCTAGGGTCACAGTTCTTC	CASSLGDGLGSQFF	TRBV7-9	TRBJ2-1	NA	few
TGTGCCAGCAGCCAAGATGGCCTACCGGGGGAGGATACGCAGTATTTT	CASSQDGLPGEDTQYF	TRBV4-2	TRBJ2-3	NA	few
TGTGCCAGCAGCCATCAATACAATGAGCAGTTCTTC	CASSHQYNEQFF	TRBV3-1	TRBJ2-1	NA	many
TGCAGTGCTACTGGAGGGACTAGCGGGACTTCTAGCACAGATACGCAGTATTTT	CSATGGTSGTSSTDTQYF	TRBV20-1	TRBJ2-3	TRBD2	many
TGTGCCAGCAGCTTAGCGGGGGGACAGGCTGCGAACACCGGGGAGCTGTTTTTT	CASSLAGGQAANTGELFF	TRBV7-6	TRBJ2-2	TRBD1	few
TGTGCCAGCAAAGAGGGGAATCAGCCCTACGAGCAGTACTTC	CASKEGNQPYEQYF	TRBV6-6	TRBJ2-7	NA	few
TGTGCCAGCAGTGCCAAGAATGAGCAGTTCTTC	CASSAKNEQFF	TRBV2	TRBJ2-1	NA	NA
TGCAGTGCTAGAGATAACAGGGCGAACACTGAAGCTTTCTTT	CSARDNRANTEAFF	TRBV20-1	TRBJ1-1	NA	many
TGTGCCAGCAGCTCCGCAGGGGGCAGCTCCTACAATGAGCAGTTCTTC	CASSSAGGSSYNEQFF	TRBV11-2	TRBJ2-1	TRBD1	medium-sized
TGTGCCAGCAGCTTGGTAGGGGAGGGGAGTTCACCCCTCCACTTT	CASSLVGEGSSPLHF	TRBV5-6	TRBJ1-6	NA	many
TGTGCCAGCAGCCAAATACGTTCCAGGTCCTACGAGCAGTACTTC	CASSQIRSRSYEQYF	TRBV11-2	TRBJ2-7	NA	many
TGTGCCAGCAGGAGGTTCTATAGCAATCAGCCCCAGCATTTT	CASRRFYSNQPQHF	TRBV28	TRBJ1-5	NA	medium-sized
TGTGCCAGCAGTTCCTGGAACGGGGAGACCCAGTACTTC	CASSSWNGETQYF	TRBV12-3/TRBV12-4	TRBJ2-5	NA	many
TGTGCCAGCAGTCAGCGGGACGGAGGGTACGAGCAGTACTTC	CASSQRDGGYEQYF	TRBV6-5	TRBJ2-7	TRBD2	many
TGCGCCAGCAGTGACTACAATGAGCAGTTCTTC	CASSDYNEQFF	TRBV10-2	TRBJ2-1	NA	many